The clone carrying this T cell receptor (beta chain) turned up a few times. This CDR3 is 12 amino acids long. Trimming removed 11 bases from V and 8 bases from J, with 16 bases in between. The germline V gene has CDR1 LNHDA and CDR2 SQIVND (reference sequence). The data are from a study of blood T cell repertoires in COVID-19. The overall study: The study drew acute and convalescent COVID-19 samples from the United States, Italy and Spain. Nucleic acid was either cDNA or gDNA, and it came from T cells, B-cell-depleted T cells, or PBMCs.

Generated by immunoSEQ multiplex PCR, the TCRdb table keeps only in-frame clones and is missing some. The table shows 95,000 to 150,000 clones, with 84% occurring only once. The chain uses TRBV19 and TRBJ2-1; D remains unclear. The sequenced sample consisted of PBMCs or T cells enriched from blood (not recorded which). The clonotype originates from a woman aged 30 to 39 who had recovered from COVID-19. CDR3 in DNA: TGTGCCCTCTATAGAACCGGTGATGAGCAGTTCTTC. This translates into CALYRTGDEQFF.